This entry lists 22 T cell receptor beta chains sequenced from one sample in a study of cytomegalovirus exposure and HLA in healthy donors. A multiplex PCR was run with 60 Vbeta primers and 13 Jbeta primers. Repertoires were generated with immunoSEQ multiplex PCR, while TCRdb's copy carries only in-frame clones and drops some. The repertoire holds approximately 170,000 clones, roughly 79% seen once, with 1.5% to 1.8% in the top ten. The sequenced material came from PBMCs. These receptors were taken from a man aged 35-49 years in good health and CMV-seronegative.

The rearrangement uses TRBV6-5 and TRBJ1-2; D is unclear. Per the germline V gene, CDR1 is MNHEY and CDR2 is SVGAGI. The CDR3 consists of 15 residues. The germline V and J ends were trimmed by 2 bases and 3 bases, with 13 bases remaining between them. CDR3 DNA: TGTGCCAGCAGTTACCGCGGGAGATCGGACTATGGCTACACCTTC. Translated: CASSYRGRSDYGYTF.

In this sample, this clone turned up once. The rearrangement joins TRBV7-9 to TRBJ1-2, with TRBD1 matching over 9 bases. This CDR3 is built from 12 residues. From germline, CDR1 is SEHNR and CDR2 FQNEAQ (reference sequence). J was trimmed by 9 bases and V by 4 bases; bases with no gene match: 3. The chain's CDR3 is CASSWTGESYTF. The CDR3 bases are TGTGCCAGCAGCTGGACAGGGGAAAGCTACACCTTC.

The V gene is TRBV19, the J gene TRBJ2-3, with D unresolved. CDR3 length equals 13 residues. V lost 3 bases and J lost 6, with 10 bases in between. Germline assignment: CDR1 LNHDA and CDR2 SQIVND (reference sequence). As DNA, the CDR3 is TGTGCCAGTAGTATCAATGACTGGGATACGCAGTATTTT. Translated, it gives CASSINDWDTQYF.

Concerning this clone: At one end, the junction sequence differs from germline, possibly due to a read error. This chain joins TRBV25-1 and TRBJ2-6; 9 positions agree with TRBD1. There are 17 residues in the CDR3. Germline CDR1 is MGHDK and CDR2 is SYGVNS. CDR3 loop: CASSEGDRVLGANGLTF. The CDR3 DNA follows: TGTGCCAGCAGTGAAGGGGACAGGGTCCTTGGGGCCAACGGCCTGACTTTC.

In this sample, this clone turned up a few times. Relative to the germline gene, one junction end is altered; a read error may explain this. V is TRBV30 and J is TRBJ2-1; TRBD2 aligns across 10 bases. Germline V gene data show CDR1 as GTSNPN and CDR2 as SVGIG (reference sequence). The CDR3 is made up of 15 amino acids. CDR3 coding DNA: TGTGGCTGGACTAGCGGCCCTAGCTCCTACAATGAGCAGTTCTTC. Its translation: CGWTSGPSSYNEQFF.

The rearrangement joins TRBV2 to TRBJ1-2, with D tentatively TRBD1 (5 bases). This CDR3 has 12 amino acids. The ends were cut back, 3 bases at V and 4 bases at J, with 6 bases in the middle. Germline loops: CDR1 SNHLY, CDR2 FYNNEI. The CDR3 nucleotides are TGTGCCAGCAGTGACAGGGTCTATGGCTACACCTTC. Translated: CASSDRVYGYTF.

The V gene is TRBV2, the J gene TRBJ1-2; TRBD1 matches at 11 bases. This CDR3 comprises 14 residues. V lost 11 bases to trimming and J lost 7 bases; unmatched junction nucleotides: 12. Germline CDR1 is SNHLY and CDR2 is FYNNEI. The CDR3 DNA reads as TGTGCCTCCCTCCCGGACAGGGGGCAGGGTGGCTACACCTTC. Amino acids: CASLPDRGQGGYTF.

The chain employs TRBV7-9 and TRBJ2-3; D perhaps matches TRBD2 (6 bases). Deletions cut 2 bases from V and 0 bases from J, with 9 bases between. Germline V CDR1 and CDR2: SEHNR, FQNEAQ (reference sequence). The CDR3 runs to 15 residues. CDR3 DNA: TGTGCCAGCAGCTTAAGCGGGTCTAGCACAGATACGCAGTATTTT. This codes for CASSLSGSSTDTQYF.

V usage is TRBV5-4 and J usage is TRBJ2-3; 7 bases are shared with TRBD2. The germline V gene has CDR1 SGHNT and CDR2 YYREEE (reference sequence). V shed 5 bases, J shed 4 bases, and the junction held 13 bases outside the gene matches. The CDR3 is 16 residues long. The CDR3 sequence is CASSSLGRERADTQYF. CDR3 in DNA: TGTGCCAGCAGTTCCCTCGGGCGGGAGAGGGCAGATACGCAGTATTTT.

V and J are TRBV29-1 and TRBJ2-1; 9 nucleotides line up with TRBD2. The V gene's germline CDR1 is SQVTM and CDR2 ANQGSEA. The CDR3 runs 18 residues. J was trimmed by 4 bases and V by 1 base; bases with no gene match: 14. The DNA for the CDR3 is TGCAGCGTTGAAGGCGGTAGCGGGAGCTCCCCCTATTACAATGAGCAGTTCTTC. Protein sequence: CSVEGGSGSSPYYNEQFF.

V is TRBV27 and J is TRBJ2-3; D gene ambiguous. Germline V gene sequence: CDR1 MNHEY, CDR2 SMNVEV (reference sequence). The length of the CDR3 is 11 residues. Trimming cost V 4 bases and J 6 bases, with 5 bases left between them. CDR3 loop: CASSWADTQYF. CDR3 nucleotides: TGTGCCAGCAGTTGGGCCGATACGCAGTATTTT.

This clone showed up just once. The rearrangement uses TRBV27 and TRBJ1-5; D might be TRBD1 (6 bases). Looked up from germline, CDR1 is MNHEY and CDR2 is SMNVEV (reference sequence). The CDR3 contains 14 residues. Trimming shortened V by 7 bases and J by 1 base, and 11 bases separated the two germline ends. The CDR3 nucleotides read TGTGCCAGCACTAACACAGGGAGCAATCAGCCCCAGCATTTT. This sequence encodes CASTNTGSNQPQHF.

The chain recombines TRBV6-6 with TRBJ2-7; perhaps TRBD1 as D (6 bases). V lost 4 bases and J 2 bases, leaving 12 bases between the germline ends. Germline loops: CDR1 MNHNY, CDR2 SVGAGI (reference sequence). The CDR3 spans 14 residues. This CDR3 is CASSSPGVTYEQYV. The DNA for the CDR3 is TGTGCCAGCAGTTCCCCAGGGGTTACCTACGAGCAGTACGTC.

This clone has a handful of counts. The genes are TRBV7-9 and TRBJ2-1; 8 nucleotides align to TRBD2. Germline values: CDR1 SEHNR, CDR2 FQNEAQ (reference sequence). V lost 5 bases to trimming and J lost 0 bases; unmatched junction nucleotides: 0. The CDR3 has 14 amino acids. CDR3 residues: CASSAGGSYNEQFF. CDR3 DNA sequence: TGTGCCAGCAGCGCGGGGGGCTCCTACAATGAGCAGTTCTTC.

This chain joins TRBV11-2 and TRBJ1-2; 8 nucleotides align to TRBD1. The CDR3 is 14 residues long. CDR1 is SGHAT and CDR2 is FQNNGV in the germline V gene. V shed 4 bases, J shed 0 bases, and the junction held 1 base outside the gene matches. The CDR3, as DNA: TGTGCCAGCAGCTGGACAGGGTCTAACTATGGCTACACCTTC. This codes for CASSWTGSNYGYTF.

The chain employs TRBV4-2 and TRBJ2-3; D might be TRBD2 (5 bases). Trimming left V 1 base short and J 1 base short, with 9 bases between. The CDR3 length is 15 residues. Germline loops: CDR1 LGHNA, CDR2 YNFKEQ. CDR3 in amino acids: CASSQVSGRTDTQYF. DNA of the CDR3: TGTGCCAGCAGCCAAGTAAGCGGTCGCACAGATACGCAGTATTTT.

The gene calls are TRBV2 and TRBJ2-7; the D gene is possibly TRBD1 (5 bases). This CDR3 spans 12 amino acids. Per germline, CDR1 SNHLY and CDR2 FYNNEI. V was shortened by 4 bases and J by 6 bases, with 10 bases between the two germline ends. The CDR3 coding sequence is TGTGCCAGCAGTGGGACACCCAGCGAGCAGTACGTC. Translating gives CASSGTPSEQYV.

This chain's CDR3 is CASSVTGTGYNEQFF. CDR3 nucleotides: TGTGCCAGCAGTGTAACCGGGACAGGGTACAATGAGCAGTTCTTC. The chain is built from TRBV27 and TRBJ2-1; TRBD1 matches 9 bases. The length of the CDR3 is 15 residues. The germline V gene has CDR1 MNHEY and CDR2 SMNVEV (reference sequence). Trimming cost V 5 bases and J 4 bases; bases outside gene matches: 6.

This chain joins TRBV18 and TRBJ2-3; D gene ambiguous. Germline V gene lookup returns CDR1 KGHSH and CDR2 LQKENI. Trimming removed 6 bases from V and 6 bases from J, with 13 bases in between. The CDR3 is 13 amino acids. CDR3: CASSPPGYDTQYF. The CDR3 DNA follows: TGTGCCAGCTCTCCCCCAGGCTACGATACGCAGTATTTT.

This clone was recorded only once. The rearrangement joins TRBV7-2 to TRBJ1-1, with a possible D match to TRBD1 (5 bases). Germline loops: CDR1 SGHTA, CDR2 FQGNSA. Trimming pared 3 bases from V and 1 base from J, leaving 9 bases between. This CDR3 spans 14 amino acids. CDR3 DNA: TGTGCCAGCAGCTTCCAGGGTAGGAACACTGAAGCTTTCTTT. This encodes CASSFQGRNTEAFF.

The chain joins TRBV4-1 to TRBJ2-2, with 9 bases matching TRBD2. V shed 2 bases and J 3 bases; nucleotides not matched to a gene: 1. The germline CDR1 and CDR2 sequences are MGHRA and YSYEKL. This CDR3 spans 15 amino acids. The CDR3 loop is CASSQLAGYTGELFF. The CDR3 bases are TGCGCCAGCAGCCAACTAGCGGGATACACCGGGGAGCTGTTTTTT.

A few counts support this clone. This chain connects TRBV10-3 to TRBJ1-4; D is unclear. Germline assignment: CDR1 ENHRY and CDR2 SYGVKD. Trimming removed 3 bases from V and 4 bases from J, with 9 bases in between. This CDR3 has 14 amino acids. The CDR3 DNA follows: TGTGCCATCAGTGAAGGCGGGATTAATGAAAAACTGTTTTTT. Translation: CAISEGGINEKLFF.